Listed here is a single TCR beta chain. The sample comes from a study of cytomegalovirus exposure and HLA in healthy donors. PCR employed 60 Vbeta and 13 Jbeta primers. Using immunoSEQ multiplex PCR, the repertoire was profiled, and TCRdb retains in-frame clones only, with some absent. The sample has about 99,000 clones; approximately 66% are singletons. The sequence was collected from a woman aged 45-60 years in good health and CMV-seronegative. Sequenced input: PBMCs.

The CDR3 DNA reads as TGCAGCGTTCTCGAAGCTAGAGGGCAAGAGACCCAGTACTTC. Residues: CSVLEARGQETQYF. The rearrangement joins TRBV29-1 to TRBJ2-5, with a tentative D call TRBD2 (5 bases). Germline lookup yields CDR1 SQVTM and CDR2 ANQGSEA. The CDR3 runs 14 residues. Trimming took 5 bases from V and 2 from J, leaving 15 bases between them.